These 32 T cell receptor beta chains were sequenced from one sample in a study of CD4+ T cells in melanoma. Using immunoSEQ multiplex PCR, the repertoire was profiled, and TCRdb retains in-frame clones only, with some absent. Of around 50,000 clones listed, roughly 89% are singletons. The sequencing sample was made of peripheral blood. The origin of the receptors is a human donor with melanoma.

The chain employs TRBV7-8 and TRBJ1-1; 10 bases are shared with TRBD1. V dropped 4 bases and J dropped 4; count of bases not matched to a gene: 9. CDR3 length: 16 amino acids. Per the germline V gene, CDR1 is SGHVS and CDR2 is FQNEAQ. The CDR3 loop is CASSSTGGVGFTEAFF. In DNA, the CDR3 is TGTGCCAGCAGCTCGACAGGGGGCGTGGGGTTCACTGAAGCTTTCTTT.

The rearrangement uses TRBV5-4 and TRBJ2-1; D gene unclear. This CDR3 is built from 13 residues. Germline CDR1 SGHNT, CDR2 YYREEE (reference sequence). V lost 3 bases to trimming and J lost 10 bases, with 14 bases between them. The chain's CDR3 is CASSSDWRPEQFF. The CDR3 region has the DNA TGTGCCAGCAGCTCTGACTGGCGGCCAGAGCAGTTCTTC.

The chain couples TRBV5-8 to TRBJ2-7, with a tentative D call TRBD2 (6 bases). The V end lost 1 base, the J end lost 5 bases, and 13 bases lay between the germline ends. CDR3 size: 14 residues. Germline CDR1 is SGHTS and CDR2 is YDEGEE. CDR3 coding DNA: TGTGCCAGCAGCTTGTTTTCCGGGAGCGACGAGCAGTACTTC. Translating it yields CASSLFSGSDEQYF.

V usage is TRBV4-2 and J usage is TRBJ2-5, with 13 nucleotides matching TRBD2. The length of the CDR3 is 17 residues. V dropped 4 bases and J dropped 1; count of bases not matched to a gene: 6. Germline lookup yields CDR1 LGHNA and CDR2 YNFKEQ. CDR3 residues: CASSLGLAGEIQETQYF. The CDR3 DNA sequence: TGTGCCAGCAGCCTAGGACTAGCGGGGGAGATCCAAGAGACCCAGTACTTC.

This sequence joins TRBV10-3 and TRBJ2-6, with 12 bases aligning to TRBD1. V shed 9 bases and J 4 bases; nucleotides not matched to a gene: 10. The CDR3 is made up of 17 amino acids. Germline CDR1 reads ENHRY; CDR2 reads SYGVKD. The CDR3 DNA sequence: TGTGCCATGGGGCGGGGACAGGGGGCGAGCGGGGCCAACGTCCTGACTTTC. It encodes CAMGRGQGASGANVLTF.

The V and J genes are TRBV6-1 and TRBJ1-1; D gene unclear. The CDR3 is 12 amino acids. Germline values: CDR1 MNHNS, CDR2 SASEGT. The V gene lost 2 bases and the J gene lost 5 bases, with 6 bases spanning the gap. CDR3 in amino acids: CASSELGTEAFF. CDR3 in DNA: TGTGCCAGCAGTGAATTGGGGACTGAAGCTTTCTTT.

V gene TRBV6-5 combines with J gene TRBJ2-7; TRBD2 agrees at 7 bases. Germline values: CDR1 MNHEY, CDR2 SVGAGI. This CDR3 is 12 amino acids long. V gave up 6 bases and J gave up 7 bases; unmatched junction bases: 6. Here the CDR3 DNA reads TGTGCCAGCAGAACGGGGGGAAGTGAGCAGTACTTC. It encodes CASRTGGSEQYF.

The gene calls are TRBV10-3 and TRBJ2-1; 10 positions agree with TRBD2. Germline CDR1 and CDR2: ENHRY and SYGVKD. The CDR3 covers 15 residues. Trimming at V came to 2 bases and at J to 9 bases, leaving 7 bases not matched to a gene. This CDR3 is CAISEEERGGLEQFF. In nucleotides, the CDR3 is TGTGCCATCAGTGAGGAGGAGCGGGGGGGCCTTGAGCAGTTCTTC.

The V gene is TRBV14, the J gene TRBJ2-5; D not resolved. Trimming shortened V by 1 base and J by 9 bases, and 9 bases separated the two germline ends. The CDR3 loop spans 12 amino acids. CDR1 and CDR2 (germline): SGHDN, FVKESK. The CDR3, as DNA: TGTGCCAGCAGCCAAGGGGTTTGGGCCCAGTACTTC. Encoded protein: CASSQGVWAQYF.

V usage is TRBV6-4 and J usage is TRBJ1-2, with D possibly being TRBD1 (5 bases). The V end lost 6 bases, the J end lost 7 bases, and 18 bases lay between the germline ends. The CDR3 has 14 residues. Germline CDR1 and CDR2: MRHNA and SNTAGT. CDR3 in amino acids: CASSRTGEAPGYTF. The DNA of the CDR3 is TGTGCCAGCAGCAGGACGGGGGAGGCTCCTGGCTACACCTTC.

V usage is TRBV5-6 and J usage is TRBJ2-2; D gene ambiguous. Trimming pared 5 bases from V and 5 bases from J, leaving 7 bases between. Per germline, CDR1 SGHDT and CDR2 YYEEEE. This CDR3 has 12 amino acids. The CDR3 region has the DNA TGTGCCAGCAGGGCTGAGACCGGGGAGCTGTTTTTT. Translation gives CASRAETGELFF.

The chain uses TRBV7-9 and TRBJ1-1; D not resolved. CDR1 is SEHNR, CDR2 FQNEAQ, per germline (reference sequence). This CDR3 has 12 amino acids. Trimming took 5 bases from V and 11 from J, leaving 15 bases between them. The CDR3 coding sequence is TGTGCCAGCAGCCTAGGACCCCTCGAGGCTTTCTTT. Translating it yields CASSLGPLEAFF.

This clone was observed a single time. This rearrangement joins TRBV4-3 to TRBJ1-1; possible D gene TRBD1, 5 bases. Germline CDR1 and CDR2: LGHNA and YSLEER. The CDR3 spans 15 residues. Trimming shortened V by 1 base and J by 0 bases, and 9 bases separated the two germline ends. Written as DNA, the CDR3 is TGCGCCAGCAGCCAAGCCGGGGGATTGAACACTGAAGCTTTCTTT. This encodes CASSQAGGLNTEAFF.

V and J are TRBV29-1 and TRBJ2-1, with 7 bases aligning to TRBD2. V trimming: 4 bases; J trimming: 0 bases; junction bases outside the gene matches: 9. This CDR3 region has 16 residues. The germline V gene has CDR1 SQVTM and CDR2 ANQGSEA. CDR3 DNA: TGCAGCGTTGGGCCCTTGGGAGGGAGCTCCTACAATGAGCAGTTCTTC. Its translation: CSVGPLGGSSYNEQFF.

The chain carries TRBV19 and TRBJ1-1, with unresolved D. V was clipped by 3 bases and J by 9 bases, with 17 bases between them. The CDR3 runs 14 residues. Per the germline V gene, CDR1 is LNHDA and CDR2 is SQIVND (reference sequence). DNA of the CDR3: TGTGCCAGTAGTATTGATCAGTCGGCTGTTAAAGCTTTCTTT. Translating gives CASSIDQSAVKAFF.

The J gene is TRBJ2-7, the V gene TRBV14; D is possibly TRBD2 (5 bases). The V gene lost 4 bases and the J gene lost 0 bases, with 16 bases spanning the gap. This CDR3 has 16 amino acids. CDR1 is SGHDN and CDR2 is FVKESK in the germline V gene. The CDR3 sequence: CASSLSGRGFSYEQYF. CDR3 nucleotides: TGTGCCAGCAGCCTGTCCGGTCGGGGTTTCTCCTACGAGCAGTACTTC.

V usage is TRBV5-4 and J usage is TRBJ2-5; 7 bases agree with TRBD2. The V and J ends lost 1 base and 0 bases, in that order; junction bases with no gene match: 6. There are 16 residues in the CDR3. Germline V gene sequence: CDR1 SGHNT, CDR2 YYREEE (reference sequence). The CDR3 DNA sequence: TGTGCCAGCAGCTTGATGGGGGGGTGGGACCAAGAGACCCAGTACTTC. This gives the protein CASSLMGGWDQETQYF.

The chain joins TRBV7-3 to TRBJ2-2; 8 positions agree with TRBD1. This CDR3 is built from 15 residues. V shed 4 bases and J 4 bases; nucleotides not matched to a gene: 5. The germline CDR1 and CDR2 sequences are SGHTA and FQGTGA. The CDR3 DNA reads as TGTGCCAGCAGCTCCCCGGACAGGGCCACCGGGGAGCTGTTTTTT. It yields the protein CASSSPDRATGELFF. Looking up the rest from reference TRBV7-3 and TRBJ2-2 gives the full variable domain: GAGVSQTPSNKVTEKGKYVELRCDPISGHTALYWYRQSLGQGPEFLIYFQGTGAADDSGLPNDRFFAVRPEGSVSTLKIQRTERGDSAVYLCASSSPDRATGELFFGEGSRLTVL.

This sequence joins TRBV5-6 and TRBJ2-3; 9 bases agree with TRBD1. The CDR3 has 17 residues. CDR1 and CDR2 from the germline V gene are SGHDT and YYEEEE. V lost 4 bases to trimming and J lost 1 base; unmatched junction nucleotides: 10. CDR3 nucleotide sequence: TGTGCCAGCAGCCCGTCGGGACAGGGTGTGCGCACAGATACGCAGTATTTT. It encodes CASSPSGQGVRTDTQYF. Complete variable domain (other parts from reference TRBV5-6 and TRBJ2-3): DAGVTQSPTHLIKTRGQQVTLRCSPKSGHDTVSWYQQALGQGPQFIFQYYEEEERQRGNFPDRFSGHQFPNYSSELNVNALLLGDSALYLCASSPSGQGVRTDTQYFGPGTRLTVL.

CDR3 DNA: TGTGCCAGCAGCTTATGGGGGATCGGGGGAACAGATACGCAGTATTTT. Encoded protein: CASSLWGIGGTDTQYF. The chain recombines TRBV11-2 with TRBJ2-3; TRBD2 might be the D (6 bases). V shed 2 bases and J shed 3 bases, with 15 bases lying between them. Germline assignment: CDR1 SGHAT and CDR2 FQNNGV. This CDR3 has 16 amino acids. Combining the CDR3 with reference TRBV11-2 and TRBJ2-3 gives the whole variable domain EAGVAQSPRYKIIEKRQSVAFWCNPISGHATLYWYQQILGQGPKLLIQFQNNGVVDDSQLPKDRFSAERLKGVDSTLKIQPAKLEDSAVYLCASSLWGIGGTDTQYFGPGTRLTVL.

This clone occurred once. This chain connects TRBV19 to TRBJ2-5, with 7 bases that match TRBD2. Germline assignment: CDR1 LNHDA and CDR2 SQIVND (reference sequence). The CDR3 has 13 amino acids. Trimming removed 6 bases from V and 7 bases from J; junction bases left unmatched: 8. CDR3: CASRELASGTQYF. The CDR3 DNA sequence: TGTGCCAGTAGAGAACTAGCGTCCGGGACCCAGTACTTC.

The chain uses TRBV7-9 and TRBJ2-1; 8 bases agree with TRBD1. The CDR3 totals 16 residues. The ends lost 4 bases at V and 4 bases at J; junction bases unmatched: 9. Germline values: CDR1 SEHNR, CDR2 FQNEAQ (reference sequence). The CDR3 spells CASSSRDRGLYNEQFF. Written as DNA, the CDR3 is TGTGCCAGCAGCTCGAGAGACAGGGGCCTTTACAATGAGCAGTTCTTC.

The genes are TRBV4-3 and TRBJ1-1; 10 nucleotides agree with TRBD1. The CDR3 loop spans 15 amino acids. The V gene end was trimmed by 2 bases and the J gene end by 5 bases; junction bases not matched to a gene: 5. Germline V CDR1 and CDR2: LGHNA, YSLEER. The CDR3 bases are TGCGCCAGCAGCCAAAAAGACAGGGGGCGGACTGAAGCTTTCTTT. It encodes CASSQKDRGRTEAFF.

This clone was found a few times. CDR3 region: CASSLVSGGDYNEQFF. CDR3 sequence (DNA): TGTGCCAGCAGCTTAGTTAGCGGGGGCGACTACAATGAGCAGTTCTTC. This chain links TRBV7-9 with TRBJ2-1; TRBD2 matches 9 bases. Germline lookup yields CDR1 SEHNR and CDR2 FQNEAQ (reference sequence). V trimming: 1 base; J trimming: 3 bases; junction bases outside the gene matches: 4. The CDR3 spans 16 residues.

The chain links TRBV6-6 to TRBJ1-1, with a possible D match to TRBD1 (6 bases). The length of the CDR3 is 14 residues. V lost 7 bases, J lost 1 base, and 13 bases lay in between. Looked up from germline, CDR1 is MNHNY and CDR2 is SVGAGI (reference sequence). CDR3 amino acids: CASKRRQENTEAFF. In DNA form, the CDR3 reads TGTGCCAGCAAGCGACGACAGGAGAACACTGAAGCTTTCTTT.

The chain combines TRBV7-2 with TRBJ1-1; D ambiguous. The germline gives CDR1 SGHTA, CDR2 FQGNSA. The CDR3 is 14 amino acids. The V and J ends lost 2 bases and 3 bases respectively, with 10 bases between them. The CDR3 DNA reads TGTGCCAGCAGCTTATCGAGGGTTTACACTGAAGCTTTCTTT. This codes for CASSLSRVYTEAFF.

In DNA form, the CDR3 reads TGTGCCAGCTCACCTGACCAGACAGTCCCTTCGGAGCAGTACTTC. Its translation: CASSPDQTVPSEQYF. This chain joins TRBV18 and TRBJ2-7, with a weak D call TRBD1 (5 bases). The V end lost 3 bases, the J end lost 7 bases, and 19 bases lay between the germline ends. Germline CDR1 KGHSH, CDR2 LQKENI. The CDR3 loop spans 15 amino acids. Looking up the rest from reference TRBV18 and TRBJ2-7 gives the full variable domain: NAGVMQNPRHLVRRRGQEARLRCSPMKGHSHVYWYRQLPEEGLKFMVYLQKENIIDESGMPKERFSAEFPKEGPSILRIQQVVRGDSAAYFCASSPDQTVPSEQYFGPGTRLTVT.

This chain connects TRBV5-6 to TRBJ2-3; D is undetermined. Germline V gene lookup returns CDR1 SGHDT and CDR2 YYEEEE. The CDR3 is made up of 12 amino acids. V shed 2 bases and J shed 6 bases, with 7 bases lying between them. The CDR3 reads CASSLPEDTQYF. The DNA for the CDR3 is TGTGCCAGCAGCTTACCAGAGGATACGCAGTATTTT.

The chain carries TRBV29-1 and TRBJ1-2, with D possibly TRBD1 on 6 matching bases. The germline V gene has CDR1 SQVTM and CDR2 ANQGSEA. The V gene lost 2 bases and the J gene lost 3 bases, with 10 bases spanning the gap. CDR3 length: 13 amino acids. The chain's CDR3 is CSVEQGPYYGYTF. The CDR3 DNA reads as TGCAGCGTTGAACAGGGGCCTTACTATGGCTACACCTTC.

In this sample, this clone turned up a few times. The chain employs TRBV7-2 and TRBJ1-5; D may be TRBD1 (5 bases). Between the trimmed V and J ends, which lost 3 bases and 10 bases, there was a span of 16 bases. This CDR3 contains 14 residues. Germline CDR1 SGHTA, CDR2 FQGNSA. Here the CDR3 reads CASSLGGEGRPQHF. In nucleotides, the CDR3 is TGTGCCAGCAGCTTGGGGGGTGAAGGCCGTCCCCAGCATTTT.

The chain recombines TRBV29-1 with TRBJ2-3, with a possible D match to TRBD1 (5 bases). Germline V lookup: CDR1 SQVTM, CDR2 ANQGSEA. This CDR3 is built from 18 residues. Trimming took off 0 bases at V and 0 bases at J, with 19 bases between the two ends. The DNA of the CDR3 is TGCAGCGTTGAAGATCCCACCGCGAGGACAATTAGCACAGATACGCAGTATTTT. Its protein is CSVEDPTARTISTDTQYF.

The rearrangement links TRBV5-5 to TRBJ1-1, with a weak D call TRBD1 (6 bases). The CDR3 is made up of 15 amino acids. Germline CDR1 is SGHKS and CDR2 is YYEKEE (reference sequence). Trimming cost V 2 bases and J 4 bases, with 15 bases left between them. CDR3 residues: CASSFFEGEITEAFF. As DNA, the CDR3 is TGTGCCAGCAGCTTCTTCGAGGGGGAGATCACTGAAGCTTTCTTT.